Following are 20 T cell receptor beta chains from one sample sequenced in a study of T cell repertoires in cytomegalovirus infection (dated by TCRdb to 2018 to 2020). This sample was sequenced with an Illumina HiSeq 1500. In-frame beta chains were kept once TCRdb had trimmed the public reads at Q25 with fastp and called clones with MiXCR. Rows are unified per CDR3 protein, each entry keeping the most common DNA and genes. The sample table holds 450,000 to 600,000 distinct CDR3 sequences, of which about 42% were seen once. The top ten constitute 35% to 50% of the sample. The antigens for these receptors are not known. The treatment or condition label of this sample denotes: in vitro stimulation with specific CMV peptide epitopes to enrich CMV-specific T cells. Sequencing was performed on cultured PBMCs, taken from culture after CMV antigen stimulation. The source of these receptors is a human donor in good health (CMV status not recorded). Some clones in this sample may be carry-over from other donors' samples.

This chain links TRBV19 with TRBJ2-1; D is uncertain. From germline, CDR1 is LNHDA and CDR2 SQIVND (reference sequence). The CDR3 has 14 residues. V lost 1 base to trimming and J lost 5 bases, with 9 bases between them. This chain's CDR3 is CASSIVPQNNEQFF. The CDR3, as DNA: TGTGCCAGTAGTATAGTTCCACAGAACAATGAGCAGTTCTTC.

This chain uses TRBV2 with TRBJ2-1, with D tentatively TRBD1 or TRBD2 (6 bases each). The CDR3 runs to 15 residues. CDR1 is SNHLY and CDR2 is FYNNEI in the germline V gene. V lost 6 bases, J lost 4 bases, and 16 bases lay in between. CDR3 sequence: CASSPLRGEYNEQFF. The CDR3 nucleotides are TGTGCCAGCAGCCCCCTTAGGGGGGAATACAATGAGCAGTTCTTC.

This clonotype has just a few counts. This chain uses TRBV6-5 with TRBJ2-2; no definite D call. The CDR3 spans 12 residues. Germline V gene sequence: CDR1 MNHEY, CDR2 SVGAGI. V lost 7 bases and J lost 7, with 10 bases in between. CDR3 sequence: CASNHPDGELFF. The CDR3 nucleotides read TGTGCCAGCAATCACCCCGACGGGGAGCTGTTTTTT.

The V gene is TRBV7-2, the J gene TRBJ1-6; D gene ambiguous. V lost 5 bases, J lost 14 bases, and 10 bases lay in between. Looked up from germline, CDR1 is SGHTA and CDR2 is FQGNSA. The CDR3 totals 11 residues. CDR3 coding DNA: TGTGCCAGCAGCCCGGGGTTGGCCCTCCACTTT. This encodes CASSPGLALHF.

The chain couples TRBV7-2 to TRBJ1-5; D perhaps matches TRBD1 (5 bases). Germline V gene lookup returns CDR1 SGHTA and CDR2 FQGNSA. The CDR3 spans 15 residues. Trimming stripped 5 bases from V and 0 bases from J, with 11 bases between. The CDR3 DNA reads as TGTGCCAGCAGCCCGGGGGTTTATAGCAATCAGCCCCAGCATTTT. This codes for CASSPGVYSNQPQHF.

This sequence joins TRBV3-1 and TRBJ2-2, with 12 bases fitting TRBD2. This CDR3 is 19 amino acids long. J was trimmed by 6 bases and V by 1 base; bases with no gene match: 12. In germline, CDR1 is LGHDT, CDR2 YNNKEL (reference sequence). CDR3 DNA sequence: TGTGCCAGCAGCCAAGTTGTTGTGTATACTAGCGGGAGGCCCGGGGAGCTGTTTTTT. Translating gives CASSQVVVYTSGRPGELFF.

The V call is TRBV2, the J call TRBJ1-2; 7 positions agree with TRBD1. Trimming cost V 7 bases and J 6 bases; bases outside gene matches: 8. The CDR3 totals 13 residues. Germline CDR1 and CDR2: SNHLY and FYNNEI. CDR3 loop: CASNFRGRDGYTF. The CDR3 DNA follows: TGTGCCAGCAATTTCAGGGGGAGAGATGGCTACACCTTC.

The chain employs TRBV7-9 and TRBJ2-5; the match to TRBD2 covers 7 bases. Germline V gene lookup returns CDR1 SEHNR and CDR2 FQNEAQ (reference sequence). V was pared by 11 bases and J by 1 base, with 16 bases of the junction left unmatched. The CDR3 length is 16 residues. CDR3 amino acids: CALRAGRGGGQETQYF. CDR3 nucleotide sequence: TGTGCCCTGCGGGCAGGTAGAGGCGGGGGCCAAGAGACCCAGTACTTC.

The V gene is TRBV7-2, the J gene TRBJ1-1; D gene ambiguous. This CDR3 has 13 residues. V was trimmed by 2 bases and J by 5 bases, leaving 9 bases between them. The germline V gene has CDR1 SGHTA and CDR2 FQGNSA. The CDR3 DNA reads as TGTGCCAGCAGCTTAACCTCGAGGACTGAAGCTTTCTTT. It is translated as CASSLTSRTEAFF.

As regards this clonotype: At one boundary the junction diverges from the germline segment, which might be a read error. The chain is built from TRBV12-3 or TRBV12-4 and TRBJ2-7; D assignment may be TRBD1 or TRBD2 (5 bases each). The CDR3 covers 11 residues. In DNA form, the CDR3 reads TGTGCCAGCAGTCGGGGCTACGAGCAGCACTTC. Protein: CASSRGYEQHF.

The V gene is TRBV7-2, the J gene TRBJ2-7; 10 nucleotides align to TRBD1. V shed 0 bases and J 6 bases; nucleotides not matched to a gene: 5. The germline gives CDR1 SGHTA, CDR2 FQGNSA. CDR3 size: 15 residues. CDR3 sequence reads: CASSLAGTGVGEQYF. As DNA, the CDR3 is TGTGCCAGCAGCTTAGCCGGGACAGGGGTAGGCGAGCAGTACTTC.

This clonotype came up many times. The rearrangement uses TRBV7-2 and TRBJ2-1; D is unresolved. The length of the CDR3 is 13 residues. Germline CDR1 and CDR2: SGHTA and FQGNSA. With 1 base removed from V and 8 bases from J, the gap between germline ends came to 9 bases. CDR3 nucleotides: TGTGCCAGCAGCTTAGAGGTAATCGATGAGCAGTTCTTC. Translation gives CASSLEVIDEQFF.

The V call is TRBV10-3, the J call TRBJ2-3; no clear D. The V gene lost 10 bases and the J gene lost 8 bases, with 19 bases spanning the gap. Germline CDR1 and CDR2: ENHRY and SYGVKD. This CDR3 is built from 13 residues. The CDR3 here is CATSGSTMGTQYF. CDR3 nucleotide sequence: TGTGCCACCTCCGGGTCCACCATGGGTACGCAGTATTTT.

This chain joins TRBV6-6 and TRBJ1-2; unclear D gene. Germline V lookup: CDR1 MNHNY, CDR2 SVGAGI (reference sequence). V gave up 7 bases and J gave up 5 bases, with 17 bases separating them. CDR3 size: 14 residues. CDR3 coding DNA: TGTGCCAGCACGGCGACGGCGGAGTATTATGGCTACACCTTC. Its protein product is CASTATAEYYGYTF.

The rearrangement joins TRBV7-9 to TRBJ1-5; the D is unclear. The CDR3 consists of 13 residues. V was clipped by 3 bases and J by 5 bases, with 8 bases between them. Germline CDR1 and CDR2: SEHNR and FQNEAQ (reference sequence). This CDR3 is CASSFSTDQPQHF. The DNA of the CDR3 is TGTGCCAGCAGCTTCTCAACGGATCAGCCCCAGCATTTT.

The V gene is TRBV12-3 or TRBV12-4, the J gene TRBJ2-1; no reliable D call. This CDR3 region has 11 residues. The germline V and J ends were trimmed by 2 bases and 10 bases, with 6 bases remaining between them. The CDR3 spells CASSLSREQFF. DNA of the CDR3: TGTGCCAGCAGTTTATCCCGGGAGCAGTTCTTC.

J is TRBJ2-3 and V is TRBV6-1; D is undetermined. There are 14 residues in the CDR3. V was cut by 3 bases and J by 0 bases, with 7 bases left in between. Germline V gene lookup returns CDR1 MNHNS and CDR2 SASEGT. The CDR3 protein is CASSDGPSTDTQYF. The CDR3 nucleotides are TGTGCCAGCAGTGATGGCCCTAGCACAGATACGCAGTATTTT.

This clonotype was observed a single time. The chain uses TRBV2 and TRBJ2-7; D might be TRBD1 (6 bases). V shed 2 bases and J shed 11 bases, with 10 bases lying between them. This CDR3 contains 11 residues. Germline V gene data show CDR1 as SNHLY and CDR2 as FYNNEI. CDR3 sequence reads: CASSERGTEYF. Here the CDR3 DNA reads TGTGCCAGCAGTGAAAGGGGGACGGAGTACTTC.

The chain links TRBV27 to TRBJ1-4, with 8 bases matching TRBD1. After removal of 0 bases from V and 8 bases from J, the junction contained 11 bases not matched to a gene. CDR3 length: 17 amino acids. Germline V gives CDR1 MNHEY, CDR2 SMNVEV (reference sequence). CDR3 sequence: CASSLSGGQVWIEKLFF. DNA of the CDR3: TGTGCCAGCAGTTTATCCGGGGGACAGGTTTGGATCGAAAAACTGTTTTTT. The entire variable domain, with the rest obtained from reference TRBV27 and TRBJ1-4, is as follows: EAQVTQNPRYLITVTGKKLTVTCSQNMNHEYMSWYRQDPGLGLRQIYYSMNVEVTDKGDVPEGYKVSRKEKRNFPLILESPSPNQTSLYFCASSLSGGQVWIEKLFFGSGTQLSVL.

This clonotype was seen a few times. The chain has TRBV7-2 and TRBJ2-4; tentative D call: TRBD1 (5 bases). This CDR3 spans 16 amino acids. Germline loops: CDR1 SGHTA, CDR2 FQGNSA. The germline V and J ends were trimmed by 1 base and 0 bases, with 10 bases remaining between them. CDR3 in DNA: TGTGCCAGCAGCTTAGGGCAGGGAATAGCCAAAAACATTCAGTACTTC. Amino acids: CASSLGQGIAKNIQYF.